This T cell receptor (beta chain) was captured by sequencing in a study of shared clonotypes between healthy human individuals. Findings and limits, study-wide: It was the non-shared clonotypes that had lower generation probabilities than clonotypes shared by all four donors. The study generally estimated greater richness for naive than memory subsets. Clonotype sharing among the donors was expected to vary with sequencing depth.

V lost 1 base, J lost 10 bases, and 8 bases stayed unmatched. The V gene's germline CDR1 is MDHEN and CDR2 SYDVKM. The length of the CDR3 is 16 residues. The protocol was immunoSEQ multiplex PCR, while the TCRdb copy is restricted to in-frame clones and leaves out a portion. The sample has 2,500,000 or so clones; over 85% are singletons. As to this clone: Its antigen is not identified.

Sequences were obtained from naive CD4+ T cells from PBMCs. Described subset: CD45RA+ positively selected. This sequence originates from a man aged 18-30 years in good health. Some clones in this sample may be carry-over from other donors' samples. The chain is built from TRBV28 and TRBJ1-6; 9 nucleotides line up with TRBD1. CDR3 sequence (DNA): TGTGCCAGCAGTTTATCCATCAACAGGGGGCCATCACCCCTCCACTTT. It translates to CASSLSINRGPSPLHF.